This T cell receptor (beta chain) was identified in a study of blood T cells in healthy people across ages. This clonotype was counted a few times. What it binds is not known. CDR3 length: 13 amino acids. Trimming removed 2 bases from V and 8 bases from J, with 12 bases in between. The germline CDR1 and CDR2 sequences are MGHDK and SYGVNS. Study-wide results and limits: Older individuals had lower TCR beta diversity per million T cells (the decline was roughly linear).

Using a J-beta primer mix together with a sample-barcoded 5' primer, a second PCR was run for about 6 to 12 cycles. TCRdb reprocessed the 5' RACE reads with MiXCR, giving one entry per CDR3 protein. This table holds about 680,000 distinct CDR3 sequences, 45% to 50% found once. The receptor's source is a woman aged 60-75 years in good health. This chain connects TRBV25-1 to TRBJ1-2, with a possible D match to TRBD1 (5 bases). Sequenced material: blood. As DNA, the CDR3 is TGTGCCAGCAGTGAACCAGGGACGGGGGGCTACACCTTC. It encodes CASSEPGTGGYTF.